Listed below are T cell receptor beta chains from one sample, sequenced in a study of T cell changes during pregnancy in multiple sclerosis. Method: immunoSEQ multiplex PCR; TCRdb's copy keeps in-frame clones and lacks some. The data show more than 35,000 clones, around 92% seen once. Source: CD8+ T cells from peripheral blood mononuclear cells, taken in the third trimester of pregnancy. The receptors come from a female donor with multiple sclerosis, enrolled in a pregnancy study. Both conserved end residues are part of each CDR3. Each record gives: clone size, J gene, V gene, D gene, CDR3 protein, CDR3 DNA. A D gene is named only where the DNA matches it firmly. Clone size is given for some rows only: seen once, a few or many times, or a class if the clone is expanded.

once TRBJ2-7 TRBV29-1 . CSVGDNYEQYF TGCAGCGTTGGGGACAACTACGAGCAGTACTTC
. TRBJ2-7 TRBV7-9 TRBD1 CASSRRTGGIDEQYF TGTGCCAGCAGCCGCAGGACAGGGGGTATCGACGAGCAGTACTTC
. TRBJ1-2 TRBV27 TRBD1 CASSLGQAYGYTF TGTGCCAGCAGTTTAGGACAGGCCTATGGCTACACCTTC
. TRBJ2-5 TRBV9 . CASSVPGQETQYF TGTGCCAGCAGCGTGCCAGGACAAGAGACCCAGTACTTC
. TRBJ2-1 TRBV6-4 TRBD2 CASSDEGSGGYAGEQFF TGTGCCAGCAGTGACGAGGGTAGCGGGGGATATGCGGGTGAGCAGTTCTTC
. TRBJ2-1 TRBV13 TRBD2 CASSLVKASGESYNEQFF TGTGCCAGCAGCTTAGTCAAGGCTAGCGGGGAATCCTACAATGAGCAGTTCTTC
few TRBJ1-6 TRBV11-2 . CASSLEGRSPLHF TGTGCCAGCAGCTTAGAGGGCAGGTCACCCCTCCACTTT
. TRBJ2-6 TRBV5-6 . CASSLGRANVLTF TGTGCCAGCAGCTTGGGGCGGGCCAACGTCCTGACTTTC
. TRBJ2-7 TRBV19 . CASSIGGSAYEQYF TGTGCCAGTAGTATTGGAGGGTCGGCCTACGAGCAGTACTTC
. TRBJ1-2 TRBV29-1 . CSDAEGGEEGYTF TGCAGCGACGCCGAGGGGGGGGAGGAAGGCTACACCTTC
. TRBJ2-1 TRBV10-3 TRBD1 CASDRGGNEQFF TGTGCCAGTGACAGGGGGGGCAATGAGCAGTTCTTC
. TRBJ1-1 TRBV7-9 . CASSLDREGQAFF TGTGCCAGCAGCTTAGACAGGGAGGGGCAAGCTTTCTTT
. TRBJ1-1 TRBV9 . CASSVVSNTEAFF TGTGCCAGCAGCGTAGTCAGTAACACTGAAGCTTTCTTT
. TRBJ1-2 TRBV5-1 . CASNDGKEVSGYTF TGCGCCAGTAACGATGGAAAAGAGGTTTCTGGCTACACCTTC
. TRBJ2-2 TRBV5-1 TRBD2 CASDRTSGGQNTGELFF TGCGCCAGCGACCGGACTAGCGGGGGGCAGAACACCGGGGAGCTGTTTTTT
. TRBJ2-7 TRBV7-8 . CASSLGAGAGYEQYF TGTGCCAGCAGCTTAGGGGCGGGGGCTGGGTACGAGCAGTACTTC
. TRBJ1-2 TRBV9 . CASSVQGNYGYTF TGTGCCAGCAGCGTACAGGGGAACTATGGCTACACCTTC
. TRBJ1-2 TRBV4-1 . CASSHTLGGAPATNYGYTF TGCGCCAGCAGCCACACACTGGGCGGGGCCCCCGCTACTAACTATGGCTACACCTTC
. TRBJ2-3 TRBV29-1 TRBD2 CSVALAGGPDTDTQYF TGCAGCGTTGCCTTAGCGGGGGGGCCGGACACAGATACGCAGTATTTT
. TRBJ1-5 TRBV7-9 . CASSLCGTLGCSNQPQHF TGTGCCAGCAGCCTATGCGGGACCCTGGGATGTAGCAATCAGCCCCAGCATTTT
once TRBJ2-3 TRBV7-9 . CASSLVSGIDTQYF TGTGCCAGCAGCTTAGTTTCCGGGATTGATACGCAGTATTTT
. TRBJ2-7 TRBV15 TRBD1 CATSRAGQIEQYF TGTGCCACCAGCAGAGCGGGACAGATAGAGCAGTACTTC
. TRBJ2-7 TRBV7-8 . CASSLVGQTYEQYF TGTGCCAGCAGCTTAGTAGGACAGACCTACGAGCAGTACTTC
. TRBJ2-1 TRBV2 . CATNRYRDSYNEQFF TGTGCCACCAATAGGTACAGGGATTCCTACAATGAGCAGTTCTTC
once TRBJ2-5 TRBV11-2 TRBD1 CASKNPGQGIFQETQYF TGTGCCAGCAAAAATCCGGGACAGGGGATATTTCAAGAGACCCAGTACTTC
. TRBJ2-4 TRBV10-1 TRBD2 CASSPGRGGAKNIQYF TGCGCCAGCAGCCCAGGGAGGGGAGGTGCCAAAAACATTCAGTACTTC
. TRBJ2-1 TRBV6-4 . CASSESEGEDNEQFF TGTGCCAGCAGTGAAAGCGAGGGGGAAGACAATGAGCAGTTCTTC
. TRBJ2-1 TRBV5-6 TRBD1 CASSTGTGFYNEQFF TGTGCCAGCAGCACCGGGACAGGCTTTTACAATGAGCAGTTCTTC
. TRBJ2-7 TRBV27 . CASRLSLPHYEQYF TGTGCCAGCAGACTTTCTTTACCCCACTACGAGCAGTACTTC
. TRBJ2-3 TRBV6-5 . CASSSGDTQYF TGTGCCAGCAGTTCAGGGGATACGCAGTATTTT
. TRBJ1-6 TRBV13 . CASSAHTGGSYNSPLHF TGTGCCAGCAGCGCTCACACGGGGGGATCCTATAATTCACCCCTCCACTTT
. TRBJ2-5 TRBV10-3 TRBD2 CAISESGLAGEETQYF TGTGCCATCAGTGAGTCGGGACTAGCGGGTGAAGAGACCCAGTACTTC
. TRBJ2-7 TRBV6-6 . CASSNGGNPFEQYF TGTGCCAGCAGTAACGGGGGTAACCCCTTCGAGCAGTACTTC
. TRBJ1-6 TRBV2 TRBD1 CASEDRGDGDSPLHF TGTGCCAGCGAGGACAGGGGCGATGGTGATTCACCCCTCCACTTT
. TRBJ1-3 TRBV4-1 TRBD1 CASSQDGTGIPGNTIYF TGCGCCAGCAGCCAAGATGGGACAGGGATACCTGGAAACACCATATATTTT
. TRBJ2-7 TRBV2 TRBD2 CASSEGTSPTYEQYF TGTGCCAGCAGTGAAGGGACTAGCCCTACCTACGAGCAGTACTTC
. TRBJ1-1 TRBV7-9 . CASSLGQNTEAFF TGTGCCAGCAGCCTGGGACAGAACACTGAAGCTTTCTTT